A single T cell receptor (beta chain) is shown here with its context. As yet, its antigen is unknown. This entry belongs to a study of T cell responses to AZD1222 COVID-19 vaccine. Study context: Second-dose timings of about 4 or about 12 weeks were pooled.

Sequenced by immunoSEQ multiplex PCR; TCRdb stores in-frame clones only, minus some. The sample has 150,000 or so clones, 80% to 90% seen once; the top ten hold 2.5% to 3.5%. Points from the study as a whole: The study reported that nearly half of spike-specific TCRs target unmutated variant regions. Vaccine-related CD4 TCRs covered spike, predominating at 160-218 and 743-854. A mostly white British donor set with more females was recruited, and clonal diversity was possibly underestimated.

This CDR3 spans 12 amino acids. The ends were cut back, 3 bases at V and 12 bases at J, with 13 bases in the middle. The germline V gene encodes CDR1 SGDLS and CDR2 YYNGEE. The origin of this receptor is an adult in good health. V usage is TRBV9 and J usage is TRBJ2-1, with a tentative D call TRBD2 (6 bases). The sample in question was peripheral blood, obtained on day 0 of AZD1222 vaccination. CDR3 sequence (DNA): TGTGCCAGCAGCGCCGGGGGTGGCGGGCAGTTCTTC. Translation: CASSAGGGGQFF.